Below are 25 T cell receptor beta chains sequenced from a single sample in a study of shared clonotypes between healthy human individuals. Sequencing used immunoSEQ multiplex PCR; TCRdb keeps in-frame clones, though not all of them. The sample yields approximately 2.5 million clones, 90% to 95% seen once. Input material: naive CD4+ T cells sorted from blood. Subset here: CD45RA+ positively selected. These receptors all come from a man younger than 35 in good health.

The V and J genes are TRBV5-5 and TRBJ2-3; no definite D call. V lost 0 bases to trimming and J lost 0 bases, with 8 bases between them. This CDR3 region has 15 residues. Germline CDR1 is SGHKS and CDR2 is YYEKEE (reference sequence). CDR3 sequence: CASSLVGKSTDTQYF. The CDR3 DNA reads TGTGCCAGCAGCTTGGTGGGGAAGAGCACAGATACGCAGTATTTT.

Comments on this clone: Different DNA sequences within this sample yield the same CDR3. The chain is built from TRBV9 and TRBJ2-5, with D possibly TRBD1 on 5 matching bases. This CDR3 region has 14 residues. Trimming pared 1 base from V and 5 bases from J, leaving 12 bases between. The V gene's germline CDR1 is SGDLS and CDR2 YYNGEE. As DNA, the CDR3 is TGTGCCAGCAGCGTAACGTCAGGGCGGGAGACCCAGTACTTC. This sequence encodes CASSVTSGRETQYF.

The CDR3 here is CASSLQATGLLNTEAFF. The CDR3 coding sequence is TGCGCCAGCAGCTTGCAGGCGACAGGACTTCTGAACACTGAAGCTTTCTTT. The V and J genes are TRBV5-1 and TRBJ1-1; possible D gene TRBD1, 6 bases. Germline CDR1 is SGHRS and CDR2 is YFSETQ. The CDR3 contains 17 residues. Trimming took off 1 base at V and 0 bases at J, with 16 bases between the two ends.

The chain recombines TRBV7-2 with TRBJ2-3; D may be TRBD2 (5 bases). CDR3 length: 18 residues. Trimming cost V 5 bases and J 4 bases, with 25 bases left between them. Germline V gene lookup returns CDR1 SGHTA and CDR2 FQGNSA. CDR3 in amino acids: CASSPRQRPGGRSDTQYF. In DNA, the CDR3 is TGTGCCAGCAGCCCCCGTCAGCGACCTGGAGGACGATCAGATACGCAGTATTTT.

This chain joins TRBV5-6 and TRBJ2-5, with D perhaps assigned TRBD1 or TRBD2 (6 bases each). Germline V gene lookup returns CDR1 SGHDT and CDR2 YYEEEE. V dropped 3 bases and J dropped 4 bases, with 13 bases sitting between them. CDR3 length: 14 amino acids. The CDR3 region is CASSSPGEAETQYF. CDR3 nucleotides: TGTGCCAGCAGCTCGCCAGGGGAGGCAGAGACCCAGTACTTC.

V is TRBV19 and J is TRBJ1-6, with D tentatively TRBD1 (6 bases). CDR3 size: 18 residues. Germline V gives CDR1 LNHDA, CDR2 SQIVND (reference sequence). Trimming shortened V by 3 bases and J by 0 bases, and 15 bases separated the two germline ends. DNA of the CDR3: TGTGCCAGTAGTATGGGGCAGGGGATGAGCTCCTATAATTCACCCCTCCACTTT. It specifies CASSMGQGMSSYNSPLHF. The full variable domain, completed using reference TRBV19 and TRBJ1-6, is DGGITQSPKYLFRKEGQNVTLSCEQNLNHDAMYWYRQDPGQGLRLIYYSQIVNDFQKGDIAEGYSVSREKKESFPLTVTSAQKNPTAFYLCASSMGQGMSSYNSPLHFGNGTRLTVT.

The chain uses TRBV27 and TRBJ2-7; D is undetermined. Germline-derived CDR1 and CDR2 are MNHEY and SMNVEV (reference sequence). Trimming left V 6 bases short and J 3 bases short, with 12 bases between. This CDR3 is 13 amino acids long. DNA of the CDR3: TGTGCCAGCAGCGGGCCACCCAGCTACGAGCAGTACTTC. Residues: CASSGPPSYEQYF.

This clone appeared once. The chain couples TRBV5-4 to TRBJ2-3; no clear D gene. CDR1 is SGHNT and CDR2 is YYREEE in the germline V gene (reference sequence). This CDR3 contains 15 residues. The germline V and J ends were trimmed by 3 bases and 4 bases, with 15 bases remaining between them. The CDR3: CASSSKAGLADTQYF. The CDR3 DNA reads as TGTGCCAGCAGCTCCAAGGCTGGGCTGGCAGATACGCAGTATTTT.

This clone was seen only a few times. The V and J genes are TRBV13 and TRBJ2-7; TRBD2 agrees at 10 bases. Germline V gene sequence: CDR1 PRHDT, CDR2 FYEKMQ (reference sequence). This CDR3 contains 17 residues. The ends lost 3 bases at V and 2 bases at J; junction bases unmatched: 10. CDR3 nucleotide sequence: TGTGCCAGCAGCTTGCCTAGCGGGGGTCCTTTTGCCTACGAGCAGTACTTC. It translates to CASSLPSGGPFAYEQYF. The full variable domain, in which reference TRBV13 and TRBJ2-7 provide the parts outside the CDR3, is AAGVIQSPRHLIKEKRETATLKCYPIPRHDTVYWYQQGPGQDPQFLISFYEKMQSDKGSIPDRFSAQQFSDYHSELNMSSLELGDSALYFCASSLPSGGPFAYEQYFGPGTRLTVT.

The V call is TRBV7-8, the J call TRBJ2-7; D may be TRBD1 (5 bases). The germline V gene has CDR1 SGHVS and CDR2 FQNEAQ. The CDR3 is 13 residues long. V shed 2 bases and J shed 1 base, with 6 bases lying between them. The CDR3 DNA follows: TGTGCCAGCAGCTTAAGGGGTTCCTACGAGCAGTACTTC. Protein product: CASSLRGSYEQYF.

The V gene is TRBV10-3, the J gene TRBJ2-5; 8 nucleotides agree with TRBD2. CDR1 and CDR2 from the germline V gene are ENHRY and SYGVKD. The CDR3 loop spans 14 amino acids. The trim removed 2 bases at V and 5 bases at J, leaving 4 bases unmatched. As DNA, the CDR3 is TGTGCCATCAGTGAGCCGGGACTAGGGGAGACCCAGTACTTC. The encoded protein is CAISEPGLGETQYF.

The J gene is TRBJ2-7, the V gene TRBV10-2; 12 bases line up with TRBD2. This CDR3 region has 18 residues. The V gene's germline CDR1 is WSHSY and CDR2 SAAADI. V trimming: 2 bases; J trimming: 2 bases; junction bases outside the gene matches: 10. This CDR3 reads CASSEELAGGFRPYEQYF. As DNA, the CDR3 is TGCGCCAGCAGTGAGGAGCTAGCGGGAGGGTTTCGCCCCTACGAGCAGTACTTC.

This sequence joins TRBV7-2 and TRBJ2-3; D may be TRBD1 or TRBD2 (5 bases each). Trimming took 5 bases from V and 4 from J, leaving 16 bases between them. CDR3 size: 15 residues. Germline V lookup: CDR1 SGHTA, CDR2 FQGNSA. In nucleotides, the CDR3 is TGTGCCAGCAGCCCTGGGACGTCGAAGGCAGATACGCAGTATTTT. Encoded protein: CASSPGTSKADTQYF.

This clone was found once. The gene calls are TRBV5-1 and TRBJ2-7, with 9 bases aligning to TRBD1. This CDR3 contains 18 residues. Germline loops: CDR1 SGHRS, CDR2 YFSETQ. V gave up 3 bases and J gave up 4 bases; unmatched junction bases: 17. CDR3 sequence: CASSSGQGGFSWGYEQYF. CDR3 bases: TGCGCCAGCAGCTCGGGACAGGGCGGATTCTCTTGGGGATACGAGCAGTACTTC.

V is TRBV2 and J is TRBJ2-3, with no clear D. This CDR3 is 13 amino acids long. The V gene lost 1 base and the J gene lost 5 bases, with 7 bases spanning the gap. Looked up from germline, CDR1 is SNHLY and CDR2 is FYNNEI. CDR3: CASSEVGLDTQYF. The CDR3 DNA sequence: TGTGCCAGCAGTGAAGTGGGCCTAGATACGCAGTATTTT.

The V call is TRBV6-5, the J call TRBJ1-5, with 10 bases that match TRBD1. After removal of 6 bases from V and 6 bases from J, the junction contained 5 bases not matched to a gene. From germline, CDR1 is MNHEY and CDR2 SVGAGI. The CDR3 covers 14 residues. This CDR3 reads CASRKDRGPQPQHF. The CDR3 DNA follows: TGTGCCAGCAGAAAAGACAGGGGGCCTCAGCCCCAGCATTTT.

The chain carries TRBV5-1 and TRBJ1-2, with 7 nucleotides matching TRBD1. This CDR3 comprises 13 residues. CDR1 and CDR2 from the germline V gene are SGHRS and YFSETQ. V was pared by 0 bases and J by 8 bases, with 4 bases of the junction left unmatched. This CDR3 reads CASSLDRGEGYTF. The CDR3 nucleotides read TGCGCCAGCAGCTTGGACAGGGGTGAAGGCTACACCTTC.

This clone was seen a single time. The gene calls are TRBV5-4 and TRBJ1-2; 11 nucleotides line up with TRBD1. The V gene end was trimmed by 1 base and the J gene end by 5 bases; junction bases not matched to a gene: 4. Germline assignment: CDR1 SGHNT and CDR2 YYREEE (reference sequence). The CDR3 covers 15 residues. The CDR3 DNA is TGTGCCAGCAGCTTGATCGGGACAGGGGGATATGGCTACACCTTC. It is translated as CASSLIGTGGYGYTF.

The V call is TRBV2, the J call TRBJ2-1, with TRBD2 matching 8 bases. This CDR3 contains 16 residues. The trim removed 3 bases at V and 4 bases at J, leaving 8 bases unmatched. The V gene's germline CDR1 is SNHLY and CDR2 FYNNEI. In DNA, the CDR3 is TGTGCCAGCAGTGATATAGCGGGACTTAGGTACAATGAGCAGTTCTTC. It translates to CASSDIAGLRYNEQFF.

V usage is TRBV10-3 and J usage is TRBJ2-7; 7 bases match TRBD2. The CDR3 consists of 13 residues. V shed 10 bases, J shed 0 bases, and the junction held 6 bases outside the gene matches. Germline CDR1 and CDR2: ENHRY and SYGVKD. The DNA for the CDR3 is TGTGCCAGCAGGCTAGCGGCCTCCTACGAGCAGTACTTC. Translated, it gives CASRLAASYEQYF.

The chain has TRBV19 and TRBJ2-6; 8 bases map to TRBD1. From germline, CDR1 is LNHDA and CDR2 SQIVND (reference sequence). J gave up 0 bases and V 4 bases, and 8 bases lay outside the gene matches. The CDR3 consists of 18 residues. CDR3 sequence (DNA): TGTGCCAGTAGTAACAGGGGGGAATTAAGCTCTGGGGCCAACGTCCTGACTTTC. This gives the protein CASSNRGELSSGANVLTF.

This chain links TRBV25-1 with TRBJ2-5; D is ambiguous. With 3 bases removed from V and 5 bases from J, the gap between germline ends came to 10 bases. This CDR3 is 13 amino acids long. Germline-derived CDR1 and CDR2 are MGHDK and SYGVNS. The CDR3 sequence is CASSEPHSETQYF. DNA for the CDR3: TGTGCCAGCAGTGAGCCTCATTCTGAGACCCAGTACTTC.

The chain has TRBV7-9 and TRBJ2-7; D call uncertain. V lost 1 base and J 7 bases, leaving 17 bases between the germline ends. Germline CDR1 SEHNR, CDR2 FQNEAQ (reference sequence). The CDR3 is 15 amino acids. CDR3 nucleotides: TGTGCCAGCAGCTTAGGCCAGGTTTATACGATGGAGCAGTACTTC. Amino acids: CASSLGQVYTMEQYF. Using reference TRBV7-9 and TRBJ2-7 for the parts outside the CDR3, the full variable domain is DTGVSQNPRHKITKRGQNVTFRCDPISEHNRLYWYRQTLGQGPEFLTYFQNEAQLEKSRLLSDRFSAERPKGSFSTLEIQRTEQGDSAMYLCASSLGQVYTMEQYFGPGTRLTVT.

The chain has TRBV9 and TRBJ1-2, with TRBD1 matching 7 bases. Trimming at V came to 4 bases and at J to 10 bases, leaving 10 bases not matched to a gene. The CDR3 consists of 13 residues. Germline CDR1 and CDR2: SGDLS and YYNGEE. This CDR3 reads CASSPNTGQAYTF. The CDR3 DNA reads TGTGCCAGCAGCCCGAACACCGGACAGGCCTACACCTTC.

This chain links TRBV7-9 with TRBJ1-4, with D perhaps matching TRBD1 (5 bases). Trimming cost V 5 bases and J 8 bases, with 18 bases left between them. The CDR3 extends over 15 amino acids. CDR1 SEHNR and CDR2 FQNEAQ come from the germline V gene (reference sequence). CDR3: CASSTEGRGREKLFF. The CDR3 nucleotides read TGTGCCAGCAGCACGGAGGGACGGGGACGCGAAAAACTGTTTTTT. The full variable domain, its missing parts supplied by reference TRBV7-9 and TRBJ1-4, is DTGVSQNPRHKITKRGQNVTFRCDPISEHNRLYWYRQTLGQGPEFLTYFQNEAQLEKSRLLSDRFSAERPKGSFSTLEIQRTEQGDSAMYLCASSTEGRGREKLFFGSGTQLSVL.